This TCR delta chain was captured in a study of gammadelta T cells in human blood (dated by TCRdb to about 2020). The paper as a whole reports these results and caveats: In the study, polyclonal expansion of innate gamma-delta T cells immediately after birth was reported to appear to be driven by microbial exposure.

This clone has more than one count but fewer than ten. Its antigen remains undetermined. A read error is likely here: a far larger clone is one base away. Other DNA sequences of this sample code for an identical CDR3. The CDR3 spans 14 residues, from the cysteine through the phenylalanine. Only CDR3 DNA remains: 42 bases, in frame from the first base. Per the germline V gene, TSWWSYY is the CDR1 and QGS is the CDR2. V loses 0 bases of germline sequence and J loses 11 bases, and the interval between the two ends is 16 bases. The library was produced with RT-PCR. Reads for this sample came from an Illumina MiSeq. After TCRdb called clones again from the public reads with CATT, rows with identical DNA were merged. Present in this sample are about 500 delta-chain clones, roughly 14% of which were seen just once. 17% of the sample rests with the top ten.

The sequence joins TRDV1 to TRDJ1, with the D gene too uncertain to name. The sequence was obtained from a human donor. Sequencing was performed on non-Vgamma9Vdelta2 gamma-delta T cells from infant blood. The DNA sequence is TGTGCTCTTGGGGAACTACGGCTCCCCGCCAAGCTCATCTTT. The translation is CALGELRLPAKLIF.